This T cell receptor (beta chain) was captured in a study of blood T cell repertoires in COVID-19. Overall study: The United States, Italy and Spain were the sources of the acute and convalescent COVID-19 samples. Sample material is recorded as cDNA or gDNA derived from T cells, B-cell-depleted T cells, or PBMCs.

Per the original data handling: Quantification of nucleated cells was approximated via reference gene primer amplification. Data came from immunoSEQ multiplex PCR; TCRdb stores just in-frame clones and leaves some out. Clonal size and the V and J genes are those of that table, whereas D and trimming came from the DNA. The repertoire holds 110,000 or so clones, with 75% to 90% as singletons. Trimming cost V 2 bases and J 4 bases; bases outside gene matches: 6. CDR1 and CDR2 (germline): LNHDA, SQIVND (reference sequence). The CDR3 is made up of 15 amino acids. The rearrangement uses TRBV19 and TRBJ1-1, with 8 bases that match TRBD1. The source material was peripheral blood. This receptor was identified in a human donor in a cohort sampled during active COVID-19. In DNA form, the CDR3 reads TGTGCCAGTAGTATACCCCTCGACAGGGGCACTGAAGCTTTCTTT. The encoded protein is CASSIPLDRGTEAFF.